This T cell receptor beta chain was sequenced during a study of patients and donors after allogeneic stem cell transplantation. MiXCR, run by TCRdb on the RT-PCR reads, gives a single entry per CDR3 protein. The repertoire consists of fewer than 180,000 distinct CDR3 sequences, with approximately 35% occurring once and the leading ten covering around half. This TCR was recovered from a human donor who was either an allogeneic HSCT recipient or a stem cell or donor lymphocyte infusion donor (not recorded which). It is not recorded whose cells these are; they may come from a transplant donor. The sample was blood, either unsorted or a sorted T cell fraction (not recorded which).

CDR3 residues: CASSQLFPQSPSQETQYF. The CDR3 nucleotides are TGTGCCAGCAGCCAATTATTCCCCCAAAGCCCGTCTCAAGAGACCCAGTACTTC. The V call is TRBV3-1, the J call TRBJ2-5; D is undetermined. Germline V gives CDR1 LGHDT, CDR2 YNNKEL (reference sequence). V lost 2 bases, J lost 2 bases, and 21 bases lay in between. This CDR3 is built from 18 residues.